The rows below give T cell receptor beta chains drawn from one sample of a study of shared clonotypes between healthy human individuals. The data were produced by immunoSEQ multiplex PCR, yet TCRdb's version contains in-frame clones alone and is incomplete. The sample lists around 2.3 million clones, around 95% occurring once. The specimen sequenced was naive CD4+ T cells sorted from blood. Receptors were obtained from a man aged 18 to 30 in good health. CDR3s include the opening cysteine and the closing phenylalanine or tryptophan. The order of the fields is V gene, clone size, D gene, J gene, CDR3 protein, CDR3 DNA. The D gene is left open where the match is weak. Size is stated for part of the rows, as once, few or many counts, or as a class when the clone is expanded.

v_gene: TRBV5-4; abundance: NA; d_gene: TRBD1; j_gene: TRBJ2-7; CDR3aa: CASSPSAGGRYEQYF; CDR3nt: TGTGCCAGCAGCCCCAGTGCAGGGGGACGCTACGAGCAGTACTTC
v_gene: TRBV5-1; abundance: NA; d_gene: NA; j_gene: TRBJ2-6; CDR3aa: CASSLGPGEGANVLTF; CDR3nt: TGCGCCAGCAGCTTGGGCCCGGGGGAAGGGGCCAACGTCCTGACTTTC
v_gene: TRBV4-3; abundance: once; d_gene: NA; j_gene: TRBJ2-5; CDR3aa: CASSQDVIYQETQYF; CDR3nt: TGCGCCAGCAGCCAAGATGTAATCTACCAAGAGACCCAGTACTTC
v_gene: TRBV30; abundance: NA; d_gene: TRBD1; j_gene: TRBJ1-6; CDR3aa: CAWSRGQEVSPLHF; CDR3nt: TGTGCCTGGAGTCGGGGACAGGAGGTTTCACCCCTCCACTTT
v_gene: TRBV5-6; abundance: NA; d_gene: TRBD1; j_gene: TRBJ2-5; CDR3aa: CASSPDRGPVETQYF; CDR3nt: TGTGCCAGCAGCCCTGACAGGGGGCCGGTGGAGACCCAGTACTTC
v_gene: TRBV18; abundance: NA; d_gene: NA; j_gene: TRBJ2-7; CDR3aa: CASSNNRLANSYEQYF; CDR3nt: TGTGCCAGCTCGAACAACAGGCTTGCGAACTCCTACGAGCAGTACTTC
v_gene: TRBV5-4; abundance: NA; d_gene: NA; j_gene: TRBJ2-1; CDR3aa: CASSPPGVVDSLEQFF; CDR3nt: TGTGCCAGCAGCCCCCCGGGTGTGGTTGATTCGTTGGAGCAGTTCTTC
v_gene: TRBV6-5; abundance: NA; d_gene: NA; j_gene: TRBJ1-2; CDR3aa: CASSYSGGLGYTF; CDR3nt: TGTGCCAGCAGTTACTCGGGAGGGTTAGGCTACACCTTC
v_gene: TRBV4-3; abundance: NA; d_gene: TRBD2; j_gene: TRBJ2-7; CDR3aa: CASSQTRTSGSHEQYF; CDR3nt: TGCGCCAGCAGCCAAACCCGGACTAGCGGGAGCCACGAGCAGTACTTC
v_gene: TRBV7-6; abundance: NA; d_gene: NA; j_gene: TRBJ1-1; CDR3aa: CASSLAGKNTEAFF; CDR3nt: TGTGCCAGCAGCTTGGCAGGGAAGAACACTGAAGCTTTCTTT
v_gene: TRBV5-1; abundance: NA; d_gene: NA; j_gene: TRBJ2-5; CDR3aa: CASSIQGAGQETQYF; CDR3nt: TGCGCCAGCAGCATACAGGGAGCAGGGCAAGAGACCCAGTACTTC
v_gene: TRBV10-1; abundance: NA; d_gene: TRBD1; j_gene: TRBJ2-7; CDR3aa: CASSPIGTESYEQYF; CDR3nt: TGCGCCAGCAGCCCCATCGGGACAGAGTCCTACGAGCAGTACTTC
v_gene: TRBV5-1; abundance: once; d_gene: NA; j_gene: TRBJ1-4; CDR3aa: CASSPGGQKNEKLFF; CDR3nt: TGCGCCAGCAGCCCCGGCGGACAGAAAAATGAAAAACTGTTTTTT
v_gene: TRBV7-2; abundance: NA; d_gene: TRBD2; j_gene: TRBJ2-1; CDR3aa: CASSSGLAGVNEQFF; CDR3nt: TGTGCCAGCAGCTCGGGACTAGCGGGGGTTAATGAGCAGTTCTTC
v_gene: TRBV4-3; abundance: NA; d_gene: NA; j_gene: TRBJ2-5; CDR3aa: CASSLRKQETQYF; CDR3nt: TGCGCCAGCAGCCTCCGGAAGCAAGAGACCCAGTACTTC
v_gene: TRBV6-1; abundance: NA; d_gene: TRBD1; j_gene: TRBJ1-1; CDR3aa: CASTLTGGTEAFF; CDR3nt: TGTGCCAGCACTTTAACAGGGGGCACTGAAGCTTTCTTT
v_gene: TRBV6-6; abundance: NA; d_gene: TRBD1; j_gene: TRBJ2-4; CDR3aa: CASSLRQGAPGIQYF; CDR3nt: TGTGCCAGCAGTCTAAGACAGGGGGCGCCGGGCATTCAGTACTTC
v_gene: TRBV11-2; abundance: NA; d_gene: TRBD2; j_gene: TRBJ2-2; CDR3aa: CASSPLGGRATGELFF; CDR3nt: TGTGCCAGCAGCCCCCTCGGCGGGAGGGCCACCGGGGAGCTGTTTTTT
v_gene: TRBV7-9; abundance: NA; d_gene: NA; j_gene: TRBJ1-1; CDR3aa: CASSYSTEAFF; CDR3nt: TGTGCCAGCAGTTATAGCACTGAAGCTTTCTTT
v_gene: TRBV18; abundance: NA; d_gene: NA; j_gene: TRBJ1-1; CDR3aa: CASSPVGANTEAFF; CDR3nt: TGTGCCAGCTCCCCGGTCGGGGCGAACACTGAAGCTTTCTTT
v_gene: TRBV5-6; abundance: NA; d_gene: TRBD1; j_gene: TRBJ1-2; CDR3aa: CASSDLTGGGYTF; CDR3nt: TGTGCCAGCAGCGACTTGACAGGGGGTGGCTACACCTTC
v_gene: TRBV1; abundance: NA; d_gene: NA; j_gene: TRBJ2-3; CDR3aa: CTSSQAHGLAGPYMGTDTQYF; CDR3nt: TGCACCAGCAGCCAAGCCCATGGACTAGCGGGACCCTACATGGGCACAGATACGCAGTATTTT
v_gene: TRBV7-9; abundance: NA; d_gene: TRBD1; j_gene: TRBJ1-2; CDR3aa: CASSTDRQGPGSAF; CDR3nt: TGTGCCAGCAGCACAGACCGACAGGGCCCCGGGTCGGCCTTC
v_gene: TRBV30; abundance: NA; d_gene: NA; j_gene: TRBJ2-2; CDR3aa: CAWSVPGWGTGELFF; CDR3nt: TGTGCCTGGAGTGTACCAGGGTGGGGAACCGGGGAGCTGTTTTTT
v_gene: TRBV11-2; abundance: NA; d_gene: NA; j_gene: TRBJ2-5; CDR3aa: CASSPRDQETQYF; CDR3nt: TGTGCCAGCAGTCCCAGGGACCAAGAGACCCAGTACTTC
v_gene: TRBV28; abundance: NA; d_gene: TRBD1; j_gene: TRBJ2-7; CDR3aa: CASSPSHRGPYEQYF; CDR3nt: TGTGCCAGCAGTCCTTCTCACAGGGGGCCCTACGAGCAGTACTTC
v_gene: TRBV7-6; abundance: NA; d_gene: NA; j_gene: TRBJ2-7; CDR3aa: CASSFGGEGIPPYEQYF; CDR3nt: TGTGCCAGCAGCTTCGGGGGCGAGGGGATTCCACCCTACGAGCAGTACTTC
v_gene: TRBV12-2; abundance: NA; d_gene: NA; j_gene: TRBJ1-1; CDR3aa: CASRLWDSNRETEAFF; CDR3nt: TGTGCAAGTCGCTTATGGGACTCTAATCGGGAAACTGAAGCTTTCTTT
v_gene: TRBV6-5; abundance: NA; d_gene: TRBD1; j_gene: TRBJ1-2; CDR3aa: CASSYSTGTNYGYTF; CDR3nt: TGTGCCAGCAGTTACTCGACAGGGACCAACTATGGCTACACCTTC
v_gene: TRBV4-2; abundance: NA; d_gene: NA; j_gene: TRBJ2-1; CDR3aa: CASSQTGSHSYNEQFF; CDR3nt: TGTGCCAGCAGCCAAACAGGGTCACACTCCTACAATGAGCAGTTCTTC
v_gene: TRBV11-2; abundance: NA; d_gene: NA; j_gene: TRBJ1-2; CDR3aa: CASSQGLGAKSSGYTF; CDR3nt: TGTGCCAGCAGCCAGGGGTTGGGGGCGAAGTCGTCGGGCTACACCTTC
v_gene: TRBV7-3; abundance: NA; d_gene: TRBD1; j_gene: TRBJ1-6; CDR3aa: CASSLTGGNNSPLHF; CDR3nt: TGTGCCAGCAGCTTGACAGGGGGTAATAATTCACCCCTCCACTTT
v_gene: TRBV7-7; abundance: once; d_gene: NA; j_gene: TRBJ2-1; CDR3aa: CASSLDRAGEQFF; CDR3nt: TGTGCTAGCAGCTTGGATAGGGCTGGCGAGCAGTTCTTC
v_gene: TRBV18; abundance: NA; d_gene: TRBD2; j_gene: TRBJ2-5; CDR3aa: CASSPGGDPETQYF; CDR3nt: TGTGCCAGCTCACCGGGAGGGGACCCAGAGACCCAGTACTTC
v_gene: TRBV2; abundance: NA; d_gene: NA; j_gene: TRBJ1-3; CDR3aa: CASRQGLIFSGNTIYF; CDR3nt: TGTGCCAGCAGGCAGGGACTAATTTTCTCTGGAAACACCATATATTTT
v_gene: TRBV7-9; abundance: NA; d_gene: TRBD1; j_gene: TRBJ1-5; CDR3aa: CASSLGEPGQGYQPQHF; CDR3nt: TGTGCCAGCAGCTTAGGAGAGCCGGGACAGGGGTATCAGCCCCAGCATTTT
v_gene: TRBV27; abundance: NA; d_gene: NA; j_gene: TRBJ1-1; CDR3aa: CASSSLQSMNTEAFF; CDR3nt: TGTGCCAGCAGTTCCCTCCAGAGCATGAACACTGAAGCTTTCTTT
v_gene: TRBV7-8; abundance: NA; d_gene: NA; j_gene: TRBJ1-1; CDR3aa: CASSLGHEEAFF; CDR3nt: TGTGCCAGCAGCTTAGGGCACGAAGAAGCTTTCTTT
v_gene: TRBV7-9; abundance: NA; d_gene: TRBD2; j_gene: TRBJ2-3; CDR3aa: CASSLTSGGTTDTQYF; CDR3nt: TGTGCCAGCAGCTTAACTAGCGGGGGGACTACAGATACGCAGTATTTT